These 26 T cell receptor beta chains share one sample of origin, sequenced in a study of OX40 agonist ivuxolimab in advanced cancers. Data came from immunoSEQ multiplex PCR; TCRdb stores just in-frame clones and leaves some out. Found here are about 48,000 clones, about three quarters of them singletons; the top ten hold more than 5.5%. Sequenced material: CD4+ or CD8+ T cells sorted from blood, taken in a trial of the OX40 agonist ivuxolimab. These receptors were obtained from an adult with an advanced solid tumor such as melanoma, head and neck, liver or kidney cancer.

The V and J genes are TRBV30 and TRBJ2-6, with D tentatively TRBD1 or TRBD2 (5 bases each). Germline V gene data show CDR1 as GTSNPN and CDR2 as SVGIG (reference sequence). With 3 bases removed from V and 4 bases from J, the gap between germline ends came to 16 bases. The length of the CDR3 is 16 residues. The CDR3 DNA sequence: TGTGCCTGGAGCCCCGTGGGGGTGCCCGGGGCCAACGTCCTGACTTTC. This gives the protein CAWSPVGVPGANVLTF. Drawing the rest from reference TRBV30 and TRBJ2-6, the complete variable domain is SQTIHQWPATLVQPVGSPLSLECTVEGTSNPNLYWYRQAAGRGLQLLFYSVGIGQISSEVPQNLSASRPQDRQFILSSKKLLLSDSGFYLCAWSPVGVPGANVLTFGAGSRLTVL.

This chain joins TRBV30 and TRBJ2-7; the D gene could be TRBD1 or TRBD2 (5 bases each). The CDR3 runs 13 residues. Germline values: CDR1 GTSNPN, CDR2 SVGIG (reference sequence). Trimming took off 8 bases at V and 0 bases at J, with 14 bases between the two ends. This chain's CDR3 is CAGNPGPSYEQYF. CDR3 DNA sequence: TGTGCCGGAAACCCGGGACCCTCCTACGAGCAGTACTTC.

The CDR3 sequence is CASSMAIRTDTQYF. The CDR3 DNA reads as TGTGCCAGTAGTATGGCGATTCGCACAGATACGCAGTATTTT. The gene calls are TRBV19 and TRBJ2-3, with D unclear. The CDR3 covers 14 residues. The germline CDR1 and CDR2 sequences are LNHDA and SQIVND (reference sequence). The V and J ends lost 3 bases and 1 base respectively, with 8 bases between them.

V gene TRBV5-1 combines with J gene TRBJ2-1; 12 positions agree with TRBD2. This CDR3 spans 16 amino acids. Germline-derived CDR1 and CDR2 are SGHRS and YFSETQ. Losses at the gene ends were 0 bases for V and 2 bases for J; bases not matched to a gene: 0. CDR3 protein: CASSLGTSGAYNEQFF. The CDR3 coding sequence is TGCGCCAGCAGCTTGGGGACTAGCGGGGCCTACAATGAGCAGTTCTTC.

The chain is built from TRBV6-5 and TRBJ2-7; 9 bases fit TRBD2. V dropped 0 bases and J dropped 3; count of bases not matched to a gene: 3. The germline V gene encodes CDR1 MNHEY and CDR2 SVGAGI. The CDR3 is 15 residues long. CDR3 bases: TGTGCCAGCAGTTACTCGTTTAGCGGGGGCTACGAGCAGTACTTC. Translating gives CASSYSFSGGYEQYF.

This clone was recorded a few times. The V and J genes are TRBV19 and TRBJ2-2, with 13 bases that match TRBD2. CDR1 is LNHDA, CDR2 SQIVND, per germline (reference sequence). The V segment lost 7 bases and the J segment 4 bases; nucleotides outside the gene matches: 3. CDR3 length: 15 residues. The CDR3 loop is CASIRTSGGTGELFF. CDR3 nucleotides: TGTGCCAGTATACGGACTAGCGGGGGCACCGGGGAGCTGTTTTTT. Using reference TRBV19 and TRBJ2-2 for the parts outside the CDR3, the full variable domain is DGGITQSPKYLFRKEGQNVTLSCEQNLNHDAMYWYRQDPGQGLRLIYYSQIVNDFQKGDIAEGYSVSREKKESFPLTVTSAQKNPTAFYLCASIRTSGGTGELFFGEGSRLTVL.

The chain links TRBV7-2 to TRBJ2-7; D tentatively reads TRBD1 or TRBD2 (5 bases each). V dropped 5 bases and J dropped 0 bases, with 14 bases sitting between them. The CDR3 contains 15 residues. CDR1 is SGHTA and CDR2 is FQGNSA in the germline V gene. The CDR3 loop is CASSEGRASSYEQYF. CDR3 sequence (DNA): TGTGCCAGCAGCGAGGGGCGGGCGAGCTCCTACGAGCAGTACTTC.

The chain joins TRBV6-5 to TRBJ2-5; D remains unclear. The CDR3 totals 13 residues. The V end was cut by 7 bases, the J end by 5 bases, with 14 bases between. Germline V CDR1 and CDR2: MNHEY, SVGAGI. CDR3 in amino acids: CASTPAATETQYF. In DNA form, the CDR3 reads TGTGCCAGCACTCCTGCAGCGACGGAGACCCAGTACTTC.

The gene calls are TRBV11-3 and TRBJ2-1; the D is unclear. Trimming shortened V by 3 bases and J by 9 bases, and 9 bases separated the two germline ends. This CDR3 has 12 amino acids. Per the germline V gene, CDR1 is SGHNT and CDR2 is YENEEA. CDR3 nucleotides: TGTGCCAGCAGCTTCCCCGGCGGTGAGCAGTTCTTC. This sequence encodes CASSFPGGEQFF.

In DNA, the CDR3 is TGTGCCAGCAGCGCGAGCGGGGGGGGGCGACGGATTTCCTACGAGCAGTACTTC. This translates into CASSASGGGRRISYEQYF. The chain links TRBV7-9 to TRBJ2-7, with TRBD2 identical over 10 bases. Trimming took 5 bases from V and 1 from J; bases not matched to a gene: 14. CDR3 length equals 18 residues. The germline gives CDR1 SEHNR, CDR2 FQNEAQ (reference sequence).

There are a few counts of this clone. The rearrangement links TRBV5-4 to TRBJ2-7; 11 bases map to TRBD2. V lost 4 bases, J lost 2 bases, and 5 bases stayed unmatched. Per the germline V gene, CDR1 is SGHNT and CDR2 is YYREEE (reference sequence). The CDR3 is made up of 15 amino acids. The DNA for the CDR3 is TGTGCCAGCAGCATTGGACTAGCGGGCCCCTACGAGCAGTACTTC. Amino acids: CASSIGLAGPYEQYF.

V and J are TRBV4-3 and TRBJ1-1; tentatively, D is TRBD1 (6 bases). CDR3 length: 14 residues. CDR1 is LGHNA, CDR2 YSLEER, per germline. The V gene lost 4 bases and the J gene lost 1 base, with 10 bases spanning the gap. The CDR3 nucleotides are TGCGCCAGCAGCCCAGGACAGCAGAACACTGAAGCTTTCTTT. It specifies CASSPGQQNTEAFF.

V usage is TRBV11-2 and J usage is TRBJ1-3; D unclear. Trimming left V 5 bases short and J 3 bases short, with 14 bases between. The germline V gene has CDR1 SGHAT and CDR2 FQNNGV. The CDR3 is made up of 15 amino acids. The CDR3, as DNA: TGTGCCAGCAGCCAAGACTGGGTAAATGGAAACACCATATATTTT. Encoded protein: CASSQDWVNGNTIYF.

This chain joins TRBV19 and TRBJ2-1; D may be TRBD2 (5 bases). Germline CDR1 is LNHDA and CDR2 is SQIVND (reference sequence). The CDR3 loop spans 15 amino acids. Between the trimmed V and J ends, which lost 1 base and 0 bases, there was a span of 7 bases. The CDR3: CASSIAGISYNEQFF. CDR3 DNA sequence: TGTGCCAGTAGTATAGCGGGGATCTCCTACAATGAGCAGTTCTTC.

This clone was counted a few times. The chain employs TRBV27 and TRBJ2-1, with D uncertain. The V gene lost 4 bases and the J gene lost 6 bases, with 4 bases spanning the gap. The germline V gene encodes CDR1 MNHEY and CDR2 SMNVEV (reference sequence). The CDR3 is 11 amino acids. In nucleotides, the CDR3 is TGTGCCAGCAGTTCTTCCAATGAGCAGTTCTTC. Amino acid sequence: CASSSSNEQFF.

V and J are TRBV14 and TRBJ2-7, with D possibly TRBD2 on 5 matching bases. The length of the CDR3 is 16 residues. CDR1 SGHDN and CDR2 FVKESK come from the germline V gene. V gave up 0 bases and J gave up 1 base, with 13 bases separating them. The CDR3 protein is CASSQDYGVQSYEQYF. The DNA of the CDR3 is TGTGCCAGCAGCCAAGATTACGGGGTCCAATCCTACGAGCAGTACTTC.

The chain is built from TRBV6-1 and TRBJ1-5; D gene unclear. Between the trimmed V and J ends, which lost 5 bases and 3 bases, there was a span of 8 bases. CDR1 and CDR2 (germline): MNHNS, SASEGT. This CDR3 contains 13 residues. CDR3 sequence: CASSRVDNQPQHF. The CDR3 DNA follows: TGTGCCAGCAGTAGGGTCGACAATCAGCCCCAGCATTTT.

The V and J genes are TRBV7-9 and TRBJ1-5; D ambiguous. This CDR3 comprises 15 residues. V dropped 2 bases and J dropped 5 bases, with 13 bases sitting between them. CDR1 is SEHNR, CDR2 FQNEAQ, per germline (reference sequence). The CDR3 bases are TGTGCCAGCAGCTTATCAGGTCCCGGTGATCAGCCCCAGCATTTT. Amino acids: CASSLSGPGDQPQHF.

This rearrangement joins TRBV6-6 to TRBJ2-7, with D perhaps matching TRBD2 (5 bases). V was pared by 2 bases and J by 4 bases, with 12 bases between. This CDR3 region has 14 residues. Germline V gene data show CDR1 as MNHNY and CDR2 as SVGAGI (reference sequence). CDR3 coding DNA: TGTGCCAGCAGTTACGAAGTAGCGCTGTACGAGCAGTACTTC. It translates to CASSYEVALYEQYF.

This clone has a single count. The rearrangement joins TRBV4-1 to TRBJ2-3, with D tentatively TRBD1 (7 bases). CDR3 length equals 16 residues. V lost 0 bases, J lost 2 bases, and 12 bases lay in between. The germline V gene has CDR1 MGHRA and CDR2 YSYEKL. The CDR3 protein is CASSQDAGGITDTQYF. CDR3 in DNA: TGCGCCAGCAGCCAAGATGCAGGGGGGATCACAGATACGCAGTATTTT.

The chain joins TRBV19 to TRBJ2-7; D unresolved. This CDR3 has 13 residues. V lost 7 bases and J lost 2, with 12 bases in between. CDR1 and CDR2 (germline): LNHDA, SQIVND (reference sequence). The CDR3 DNA is TGTGCCAGTAAGGTCCCCGAAACCTACGAGCAGTACTTC. Protein: CASKVPETYEQYF.

V usage is TRBV7-2 and J usage is TRBJ2-6; 10 nucleotides agree with TRBD1. Germline CDR1 and CDR2: SGHTA and FQGNSA. Germline trimming cut 1 base from V and 2 bases from J; bases unmatched to any gene: 2. The length of the CDR3 is 17 residues. The chain's CDR3 is CASSLGQGAPGANVLTF. CDR3 in DNA: TGTGCCAGCAGCTTAGGACAGGGGGCACCTGGGGCCAACGTCCTGACTTTC.

The rearrangement uses TRBV11-2 and TRBJ2-5; 11 bases map to TRBD2. After removal of 5 bases from V and 5 bases from J, the junction contained 13 bases not matched to a gene. CDR1 is SGHAT, CDR2 FQNNGV, per germline. The CDR3 spans 17 residues. The CDR3 is CASSPERLAGKEETQYF. In nucleotides, the CDR3 is TGTGCCAGCAGCCCGGAAAGACTAGCGGGAAAGGAGGAGACCCAGTACTTC.

J is TRBJ2-7 and V is TRBV5-4; tentative D call: TRBD2 (6 bases). From germline, CDR1 is SGHNT and CDR2 YYREEE (reference sequence). This CDR3 region has 13 residues. The V end lost 4 bases, the J end lost 2 bases, and 10 bases lay between the germline ends. The CDR3 reads CASSPGLAYEQYF. Written as DNA, the CDR3 is TGTGCCAGCAGCCCGGGACTGGCCTACGAGCAGTACTTC.

The V call is TRBV19, the J call TRBJ1-6, with a tentative D call TRBD1 (6 bases). V was pared by 4 bases and J by 2 bases, with 18 bases between. The germline gives CDR1 LNHDA, CDR2 SQIVND (reference sequence). This CDR3 has 18 residues. The DNA for the CDR3 is TGTGCCAGTAGTACACAGGGTGGGCGAAGCACCTATAATTCACCCCTCCACTTT. Translating gives CASSTQGGRSTYNSPLHF.

The chain recombines TRBV9 with TRBJ2-5; TRBD2 aligns across 12 bases. Per germline, CDR1 SGDLS and CDR2 YYNGEE. The V and J ends lost 3 bases and 7 bases, in that order; junction bases with no gene match: 7. The CDR3 runs 15 residues. The CDR3 nucleotides read TGTGCCAGCAGCGGCGGACTAGCGGGGAGGGTGACCCAGTACTTC. Its translation: CASSGGLAGRVTQYF.